Sequencing of this T cell receptor (beta chain) was carried out in a study of blood T cell repertoires in COVID-19. Across the study: Acute-phase and convalescent COVID-19 samples originated in the United States, Italy and Spain. Sources were T cells, B-cell-depleted T cells, or PBMCs; the material itself was cDNA or gDNA.

Original handling: From reference gene primer amplification, estimates of nucleated cell counts were derived. Data came from immunoSEQ multiplex PCR; TCRdb stores just in-frame clones and leaves some out. V and J calls and clone size follow that table, whereas D and trimming were derived from the DNA. Of about 210,000 clones listed, about 87% are singletons. With V trimmed by 1 base and J by 4 bases, 9 bases remained unmatched. The CDR3 is 17 residues long. The germline V gene has CDR1 SGHAT and CDR2 FQNNGV. Sequencing input: peripheral blood. This receptor was identified in a man in his 70s with acute or convalescent COVID-19. V usage is TRBV11-2 and J usage is TRBJ2-1; the match to TRBD2 covers 8 bases. The CDR3 bases are TGTGCCAGCAGCTTAGCACGGGGTAGCGGGGAGTACAATGAGCAGTTCTTC. This encodes CASSLARGSGEYNEQFF. Based on the CDR3 plus reference TRBV11-2 and TRBJ2-1, the full variable domain is EAGVAQSPRYKIIEKRQSVAFWCNPISGHATLYWYQQILGQGPKLLIQFQNNGVVDDSQLPKDRFSAERLKGVDSTLKIQPAKLEDSAVYLCASSLARGSGEYNEQFFGPGTRLTVL.